This TCR beta chain was sequenced during a study of cytomegalovirus exposure and HLA in healthy donors. Whole-study findings and limits: HLA alleles were associated with roughly 17,000 TCR beta sequences in a later analysis at 0.05 false discovery rate.

With respect to this clone: Its antigen is undetermined.

The study ran its PCR with 60 Vbeta and 13 Jbeta primers. The repertoire was sequenced with immunoSEQ multiplex PCR; TCRdb's copy has only in-frame clones and lacks some. In the table there are approximately 140,000 clones, around three quarters of which are singletons. CDR3 length: 14 amino acids. In germline, CDR1 is SGHDT, CDR2 YYEEEE. V was shortened by 0 bases and J by 5 bases, with 12 bases between the two germline ends. The chain has TRBV5-6 and TRBJ2-7; TRBD2 might be the D (5 bases). The TCR sequence derives from a middle-aged man in good health and CMV-seropositive. Sequenced sample: PBMCs. CDR3 loop: CASSLGITRHEQYF. As DNA, the CDR3 is TGTGCCAGCAGCTTGGGGATCACTAGGCACGAGCAGTACTTC.